The entry that follows covers one T cell receptor (beta chain) sequence. The antigen remains unidentified. The data stem from a study of human T cells and chemical hapten exposure. Study-wide points: Higher patch test scores went with higher counts of PT1 expanded TCRs.

TCRdb reprocessed the RACE reads with MiXCR, giving one entry per CDR3 protein. Of under 300,000 distinct CDR3 sequences in the sample, approximately 8.6% were seen once. This sample's time point: pre-sensitization, week 0. The treatment is: therapeutic diphenylcyclopropenone sensitization with weekly scalp DPC. This CDR3 spans 15 amino acids. Trimming stripped 5 bases from V and 2 bases from J, with 12 bases between. Per the germline V gene, CDR1 is SEHNR and CDR2 is FQNEAQ (reference sequence). The rearrangement links TRBV7-9 to TRBJ1-4; no definite D call. The sequence was obtained from a woman in her thirties or forties with alopecia areata. Some clones in this sample may be carry-over from other donors' samples. Sequences were derived from whole blood, sampled in connection with sensitization to the hapten diphenylcyclopropenone (DPC). CDR3 bases: TGTGCCAGCAGCCCACGAGGGCTCACTAATGAAAAACTGTTTTTT. Translation gives CASSPRGLTNEKLFF.